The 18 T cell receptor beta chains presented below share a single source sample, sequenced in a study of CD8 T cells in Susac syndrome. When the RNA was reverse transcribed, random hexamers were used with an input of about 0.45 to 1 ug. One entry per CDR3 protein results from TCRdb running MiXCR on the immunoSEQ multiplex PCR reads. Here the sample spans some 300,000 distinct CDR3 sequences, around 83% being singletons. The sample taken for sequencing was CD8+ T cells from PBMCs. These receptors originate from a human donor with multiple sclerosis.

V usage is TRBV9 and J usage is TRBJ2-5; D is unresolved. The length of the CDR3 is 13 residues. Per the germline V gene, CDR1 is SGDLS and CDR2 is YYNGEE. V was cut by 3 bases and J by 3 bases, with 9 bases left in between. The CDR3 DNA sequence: TGTGCCAGCAGCGACCCGGGCGAAGAGACCCAGTACTTC. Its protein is CASSDPGEETQYF.

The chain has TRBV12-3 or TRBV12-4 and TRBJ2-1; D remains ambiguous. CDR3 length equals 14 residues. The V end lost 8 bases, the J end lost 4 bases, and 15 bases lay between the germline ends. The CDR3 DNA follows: TGTGCCAGCGCCCTCTCGGTGGGGTACAATGAGCAGTTCTTC. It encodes CASALSVGYNEQFF.

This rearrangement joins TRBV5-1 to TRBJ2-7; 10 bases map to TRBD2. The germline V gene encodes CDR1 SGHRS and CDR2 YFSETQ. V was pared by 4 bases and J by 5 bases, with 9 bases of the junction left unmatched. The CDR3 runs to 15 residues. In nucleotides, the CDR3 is TGCGCCAGCAGCCCCCGTAGCGGGAGGCTCCACGAGCAGTACTTC. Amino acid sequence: CASSPRSGRLHEQYF.

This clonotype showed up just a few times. The CDR3 DNA follows: TGTGCCAGTAGGACAGACAGGGAGGGAGAGACCCAGTACTTC. Protein product: CASRTDREGETQYF. The V gene is TRBV19, the J gene TRBJ2-5, with D perhaps given as TRBD1 or TRBD2 (7 bases each). The CDR3 consists of 14 residues. Germline V gene sequence: CDR1 LNHDA, CDR2 SQIVND (reference sequence). V lost 6 bases, J lost 4 bases, and 15 bases lay in between.

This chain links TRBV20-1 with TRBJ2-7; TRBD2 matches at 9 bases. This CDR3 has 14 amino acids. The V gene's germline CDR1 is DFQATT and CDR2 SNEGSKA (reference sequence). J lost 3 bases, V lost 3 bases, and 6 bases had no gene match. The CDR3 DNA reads TGCAGTGCTAGGGGCCCTAGCGGGAACTACGAGCAGTACTTC. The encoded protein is CSARGPSGNYEQYF.

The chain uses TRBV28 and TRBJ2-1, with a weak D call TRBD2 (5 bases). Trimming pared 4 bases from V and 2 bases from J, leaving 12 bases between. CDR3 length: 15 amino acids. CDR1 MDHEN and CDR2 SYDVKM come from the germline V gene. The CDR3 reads CASSSPRGTYNEQFF. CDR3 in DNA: TGTGCCAGCAGTTCCCCCCGGGGTACCTACAATGAGCAGTTCTTC. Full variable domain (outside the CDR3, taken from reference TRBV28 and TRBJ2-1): DVKVTQSSRYLVKRTGEKVFLECVQDMDHENMFWYRQDPGLGLRLIYFSYDVKMKEKGDIPEGYSVSREKKERFSLILESASTNQTSMYLCASSSPRGTYNEQFFGPGTRLTVL.

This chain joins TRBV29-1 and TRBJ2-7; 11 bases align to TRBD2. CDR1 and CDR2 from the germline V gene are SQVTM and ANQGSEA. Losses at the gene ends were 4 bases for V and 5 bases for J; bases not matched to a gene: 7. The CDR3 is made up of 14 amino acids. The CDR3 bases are TGCAGCGTTGGGAGACTAGCGGGAATCAACGAGCAGTACTTC. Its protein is CSVGRLAGINEQYF.

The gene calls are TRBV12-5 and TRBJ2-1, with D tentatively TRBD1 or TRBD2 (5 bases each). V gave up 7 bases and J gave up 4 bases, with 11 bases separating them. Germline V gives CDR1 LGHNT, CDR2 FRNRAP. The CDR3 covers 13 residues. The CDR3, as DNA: TGTGCTAGTGCCGGGGACGTTTACAATGAGCAGTTCTTC. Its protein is CASAGDVYNEQFF.

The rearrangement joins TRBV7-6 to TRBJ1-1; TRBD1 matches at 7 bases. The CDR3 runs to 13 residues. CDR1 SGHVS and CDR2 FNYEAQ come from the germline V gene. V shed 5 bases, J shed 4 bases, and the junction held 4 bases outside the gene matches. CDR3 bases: TGTGCCAGCAGCAGGGGGCCGCTCACTGAAGCTTTCTTT. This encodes CASSRGPLTEAFF.

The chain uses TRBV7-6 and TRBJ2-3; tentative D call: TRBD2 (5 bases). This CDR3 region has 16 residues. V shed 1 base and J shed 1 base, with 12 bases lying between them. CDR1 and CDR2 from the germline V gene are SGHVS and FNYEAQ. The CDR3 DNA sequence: TGTGCCAGCAGCTTAGACGGCGGGTACGGCACAGATACGCAGTATTTT. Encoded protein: CASSLDGGYGTDTQYF.

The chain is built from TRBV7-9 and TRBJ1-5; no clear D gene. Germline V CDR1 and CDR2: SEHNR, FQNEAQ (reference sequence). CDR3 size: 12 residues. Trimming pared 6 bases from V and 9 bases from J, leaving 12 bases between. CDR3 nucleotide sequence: TGTGCCAGCAGTGACCACCGAGGGCCCCAGCATTTT. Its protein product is CASSDHRGPQHF.

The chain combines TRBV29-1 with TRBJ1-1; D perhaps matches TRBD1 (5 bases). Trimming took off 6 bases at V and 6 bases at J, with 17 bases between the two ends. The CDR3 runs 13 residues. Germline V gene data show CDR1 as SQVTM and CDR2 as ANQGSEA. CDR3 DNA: TGCAGCGTGAAGACGGGGCATGGACCTGAAGCTTTCTTT. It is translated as CSVKTGHGPEAFF.

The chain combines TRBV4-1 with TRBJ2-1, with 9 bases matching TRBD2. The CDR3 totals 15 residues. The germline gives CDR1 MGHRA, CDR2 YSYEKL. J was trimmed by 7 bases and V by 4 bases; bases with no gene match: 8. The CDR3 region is CASSLAGAEENEQFF. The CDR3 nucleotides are TGCGCCAGCAGCCTAGCGGGAGCCGAGGAGAATGAGCAGTTCTTC.

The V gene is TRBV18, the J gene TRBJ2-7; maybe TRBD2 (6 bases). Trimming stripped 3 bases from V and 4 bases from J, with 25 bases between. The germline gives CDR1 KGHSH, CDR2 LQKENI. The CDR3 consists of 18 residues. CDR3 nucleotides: TGTGCCAGCTCACCGCTCTGGACCCTAGCGAGGAGGAATTACGAGCAGTACTTC. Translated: CASSPLWTLARRNYEQYF.

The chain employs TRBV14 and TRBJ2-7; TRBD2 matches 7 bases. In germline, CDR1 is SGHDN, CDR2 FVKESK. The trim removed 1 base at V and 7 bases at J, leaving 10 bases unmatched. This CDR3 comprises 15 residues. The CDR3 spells CASSQGGGRGEEQYF. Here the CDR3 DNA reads TGTGCCAGCAGCCAAGGTGGCGGGAGAGGTGAGGAGCAGTACTTC.

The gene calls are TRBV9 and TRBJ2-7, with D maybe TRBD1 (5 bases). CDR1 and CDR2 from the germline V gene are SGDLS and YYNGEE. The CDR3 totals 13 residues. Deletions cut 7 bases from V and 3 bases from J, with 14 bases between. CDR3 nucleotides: TGTGCCAGCGGGGCGGACGGGCTCTACGAGCAGTACTTC. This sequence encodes CASGADGLYEQYF.

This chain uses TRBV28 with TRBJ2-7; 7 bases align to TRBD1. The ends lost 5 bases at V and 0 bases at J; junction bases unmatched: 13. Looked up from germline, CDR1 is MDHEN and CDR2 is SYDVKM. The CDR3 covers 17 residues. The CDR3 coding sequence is TGTGCCAGCAGTCTAAGAATAGGACAGGCCAGCTCCTACGAGCAGTACTTC. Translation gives CASSLRIGQASSYEQYF.

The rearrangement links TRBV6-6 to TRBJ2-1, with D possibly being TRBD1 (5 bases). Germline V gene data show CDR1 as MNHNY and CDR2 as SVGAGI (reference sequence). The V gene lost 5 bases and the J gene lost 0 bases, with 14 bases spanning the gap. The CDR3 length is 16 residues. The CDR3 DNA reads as TGTGCCAGCAGTGACAATGGGGCATTCTCCTACAATGAGCAGTTCTTC. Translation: CASSDNGAFSYNEQFF.